This T cell receptor (beta chain) comes out of a study of CD8+ T cells in alopecia areata. RNA extraction was followed by reverse transcription into cDNA, which acted as the sequencing template. Only in-frame clones appear in the TCRdb table, and some are missing; sequencing was by immunoSEQ multiplex PCR. The sample has about 30,000 clones; less than 65% are singletons. General study findings and limits: Normal scalp showed lower clonality than lesional scalp, especially alopecia totalis/universalis.

Germline V gene sequence: CDR1 SGHNT, CDR2 YYREEE (reference sequence). J was trimmed by 7 bases and V by 4 bases; bases with no gene match: 4. The CDR3 loop spans 14 amino acids. This clone has only one observation. Its antigen is undetermined. The chain recombines TRBV5-4 with TRBJ2-7, with TRBD2 matching over 14 bases. Sequenced sample: NKG2D-high CD8+ T cells sorted from blood. The receptor was isolated from a human donor with alopecia areata. CDR3 sequence (DNA): TGTGCCAGCAGCCCCGGGACTAGCGGGGGAGAGCAGTACTTC. Translation: CASSPGTSGGEQYF.